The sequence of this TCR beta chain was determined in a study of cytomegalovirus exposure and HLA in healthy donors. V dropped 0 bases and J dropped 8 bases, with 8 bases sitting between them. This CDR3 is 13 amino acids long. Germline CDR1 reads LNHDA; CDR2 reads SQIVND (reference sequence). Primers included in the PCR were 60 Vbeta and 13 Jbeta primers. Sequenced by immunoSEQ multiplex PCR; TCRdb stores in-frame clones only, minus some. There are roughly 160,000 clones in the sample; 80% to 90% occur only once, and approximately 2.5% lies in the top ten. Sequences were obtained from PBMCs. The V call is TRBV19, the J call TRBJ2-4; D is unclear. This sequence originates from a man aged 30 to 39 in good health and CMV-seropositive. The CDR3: CASSIDLADIQYF. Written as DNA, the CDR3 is TGTGCCAGTAGTATAGATTTGGCAGACATTCAGTACTTC.